This T cell receptor beta chain was retrieved from a study of cytomegalovirus exposure and HLA in healthy donors (TCRdb year 2017). In the study overall: According to a later analysis, the 120 or so validation repertoires were produced on the same platform as the 700 or so repertoires of the first cohort. The aim of the study was to test whether cataloging public T cell receptors could identify signatures of past pathogen exposure. Besides the first cohort of hundreds of subjects, a separate validation cohort made up of some 110 different subjects was used. To predict cytomegalovirus infection status, the study combined high-throughput TCR immunosequencing, statistical association of individual TCRs with disease status, and machine learning.

The donors were included in the validation cohort of some 110 subjects, a group kept apart from the roughly 670-subject first cohort. Broader findings and caveats from the paper: A later analysis found that TCRs clustered in the first cohort also tended to co-occur in the 120 validation repertoires, with approximately 93% of cluster scores above 0. In vitro tests confirmed that a few of the cytomegalovirus-associated TCR beta chains recognize cytomegalovirus antigens. Most TCR sequences were observed very rarely across donors, whereas some public TCRs were present in many individuals. All 130 or so repertoires were used to score co-occurrence in the validation cohort in a later analysis, because that analysis had no HLA typing for the cohort. The classifier was reported to diagnose cytomegalovirus status with high specificity and sensitivity in both the original cohort and the validation cohort. The authors suggested that the approach could potentially be generalized to other disease states and immunological phenotypes. A total of some 180 TCR beta chains were listed by the study as associated with cytomegalovirus.

The library was produced with the immunoSEQ multiplex PCR assay. For the original study's pipeline: A statistical classification framework was built to diagnose cytomegalovirus status from the catalog of TCR beta chain sequences. TCRdb stores this immuneACCESS table with in-frame sequences only. Part of the clones is absent; in the studies checked, under half of the shortfall reflects unresolved V genes, and no reason is known for the rest. V, J and clone size are taken as reported in that table, and D and trimming were inferred from the DNA itself. The sample table holds 250,000 or so clones, of which almost 90% were seen once. In total, the top ten clones hold 0.35% to 0.4% of the sample. V loses 2 bases of germline sequence and J loses 5 bases, and the interval between the two ends is 16 bases. The germline V gene supplies CDR1 MDHEN and CDR2 SYDVKM. The cysteine opens and the phenylalanine closes a CDR3 of 16 amino acids. CDR3 DNA is the only sequence kept; it has 48 bases, read in frame from the first base.

On this clone itself: Its cognate antigen has yet to be identified. No clone much larger than this one lies a single base away; base qualities are absent.

Sequenced: PBMCs. This receptor was identified in a woman under 30 in good health and CMV-seronegative. This chain is built from TRBV28 and TRBJ2-1; TRBD2 is a possible D gene, resting on 5 matching bases. The bases are TGTGCCAGCAGTTTACCAGACTGGGAGTTTAACAATGAGCAGTTCTTC. Translation gives CASSLPDWEFNNEQFF.